This is a list of T cell receptor beta chains from one sample in a study of T cells in localized non-small cell lung cancer. Clones were read by immunoSEQ multiplex PCR, and TCRdb kept only the in-frame ones, dropping some. The data hold 40,000 to 60,000 clones, with 81% observed a single time. The sample was peripheral blood mononuclear cells, taken before any cancer treatment. These receptors all stem from a man aged 35 to 69 with stage III lung adenocarcinoma. Both conserved end residues are part of each CDR3. The D gene is left open where the match is weak. The size of a clone is reported for some rows only, either as once, few or many, or as a class for expanded clones.

clone size	J gene	CDR3 length	D gene	V gene	CDR3 protein	CDR3 DNA
few	TRBJ1-2	13	-	TRBV2	CASSSGPRFGYTF	TGTGCCAGCAGCTCAGGGCCGAGATTTGGCTACACCTTC
-	TRBJ2-2	16	-	TRBV7-8	CASSLYDRTDTGELFF	TGTGCCAGCAGCTTATACGACAGGACAGACACCGGGGAGCTGTTTTTT
-	TRBJ2-3	17	-	TRBV4-1	CASSQVYASDRTDTQYF	TGCGCCAGCAGCCAAGTATACGCCTCCGATCGGACAGATACGCAGTATTTT
-	TRBJ1-5	14	-	TRBV15	CATSIPGSNQPQHF	TGTGCCACCAGCATACCAGGTAGCAATCAGCCCCAGCATTTT
-	TRBJ1-4	14	-	TRBV15	CATSREQFNEKLFF	TGTGCCACCAGCAGAGAACAGTTTAATGAAAAACTGTTTTTT
-	TRBJ2-1	14	-	TRBV29-1	CSVGRGNEYNEQFF	TGCAGCGTTGGTAGGGGGAACGAATACAATGAGCAGTTCTTC
-	TRBJ2-6	15	-	TRBV6-4	CASSEDSSGANVLTF	TGTGCCAGCAGTGAGGACAGCTCTGGGGCCAACGTCCTGACTTTC
-	TRBJ2-5	12	-	TRBV6-1	CASSEVGETQYF	TGTGCCAGCAGTGAAGTGGGGGAGACCCAGTACTTC
-	TRBJ2-7	13	TRBD1	TRBV6-5	CATSSNRGYEQYF	TGTGCCACCTCCTCAAACAGGGGCTACGAGCAGTACTTC
-	TRBJ2-5	16	-	TRBV4-1	CASSQDLNRLQETQYF	TGCGCCAGCAGCCAAGATCTAAACAGGCTACAAGAGACCCAGTACTTC
many	TRBJ2-7	15	TRBD2	TRBV11-2	CASSFAGGPSYEQYF	TGTGCCAGCAGCTTCGCGGGGGGGCCCTCCTACGAGCAGTACTTC
-	TRBJ1-6	17	TRBD1	TRBV27	CASSLEGTGGPFSPLHF	TGTGCCAGCAGTTTAGAAGGGACAGGGGGCCCCTTTTCACCCCTCCACTTT
-	TRBJ2-5	11	-	TRBV30	CAWSRAETQYF	TGTGCCTGGAGCAGGGCGGAGACCCAGTACTTC
-	TRBJ2-5	17	-	TRBV10-3	CAISSTSGGLYQETQYF	-
-	TRBJ2-3	18	TRBD2	TRBV11-2	CASSLVARGVSITDTQYF	TGTGCCAGCAGCTTAGTCGCCCGGGGGGTGTCTATCACAGATACGCAGTATTTT
-	TRBJ2-7	12	-	TRBV29-1	CSVAGDAYEQYF	TGCAGCGTTGCAGGGGACGCCTACGAGCAGTACTTC
-	TRBJ1-3	20	-	TRBV7-6	CASSLTSPSGGWYSGNTIYF	TGTGCCAGCAGCTTGACTAGCCCCTCGGGGGGTTGGTACTCTGGAAACACCATATATTTT
-	TRBJ2-3	16	-	TRBV29-1	CSVEDSLGGYTDTQYF	TGCAGCGTTGAAGATAGCTTAGGGGGATACACAGATACGCAGTATTTT
-	TRBJ2-7	15	-	TRBV10-1	CASSESGDPTYEQYF	TGCGCCAGCAGTGAGTCCGGGGACCCCACCTACGAGCAGTACTTC
-	TRBJ2-7	16	-	TRBV2	CASREDLAFTSYEQYF	TGTGCCAGCAGGGAAGACCTAGCTTTTACCTCCTACGAGCAGTACTTC
-	TRBJ2-5	15	-	TRBV6-5	CASQLLIGGKETQYF	TGTGCCAGTCAGTTACTCATTGGGGGCAAGGAGACCCAGTACTTC
-	TRBJ2-1	17	-	TRBV5-4	CASSHRGGHYSYNEQFF	TGTGCCAGCAGTCATAGGGGGGGCCACTACTCCTACAATGAGCAGTTCTTC
-	TRBJ2-3	15	TRBD2	TRBV2	CASSEGRGYTDTQYF	TGTGCCAGCAGTGAAGGGCGGGGGTACACAGATACGCAGTATTTT
few	TRBJ2-7	13	-	TRBV27	CASSLVKGDEQYF	TGTGCCAGCAGTTTGGTAAAAGGGGACGAGCAGTACTTC
-	TRBJ2-2	16	-	TRBV5-4	CASSTLSRRDTGELFF	TGTGCCAGCAGCACACTAAGCAGGAGGGACACCGGGGAGCTGTTTTTT
-	TRBJ2-1	17	TRBD2	TRBV18	CASSPPRLAGGYNEQFF	TGTGCCAGCTCACCACCGCGACTAGCGGGGGGTTACAATGAGCAGTTCTTC
-	TRBJ2-7	20	-	TRBV19	CASSQLTNPLGQPTSYEQYF	TGTGCCAGTAGCCAGCTGACCAACCCCCTCGGACAGCCGACGAGCTACGAGCAGTACTTC
few	TRBJ1-6	13	-	TRBV30	CAWSVTVNSPLHF	TGTGCCTGGAGTGTAACAGTGAATTCACCCCTCCACTTT
once	TRBJ1-2	13	TRBD1	TRBV29-1	CSVVRDRGYGYTF	TGCAGCGTTGTGAGGGACAGGGGCTATGGCTACACCTTC
-	TRBJ1-1	15	-	TRBV4-1	CASSQWGGKDTEAFF	TGCGCCAGCAGCCAATGGGGAGGGAAGGACACTGAAGCTTTCTTT
-	TRBJ2-3	17	-	TRBV27	CASSLFPGVPSTDTQYF	TGTGCCAGCAGTTTATTTCCGGGAGTCCCTAGCACAGATACGCAGTATTTT
-	TRBJ2-3	16	TRBD2	TRBV5-8	CASSGVTSGQPDTQYF	TGTGCCAGCAGTGGGGTGACTAGCGGACAGCCAGATACGCAGTATTTT
-	TRBJ2-2	13	-	TRBV19	CASSRTGPGELFF	TGTGCCAGTAGCCGAACAGGGCCCGGGGAGCTGTTTTTT
-	TRBJ1-2	15	-	TRBV27	CASSFKAGETYGYTF	TGTGCCAGCAGTTTTAAAGCCGGGGAAACCTATGGCTACACCTTC
-	TRBJ2-7	13	-	TRBV5-6	CASSLGPTYEQYF	TGTGCCAGCAGCTTGGGGCCAACCTACGAGCAGTACTTC
-	TRBJ1-1	14	-	TRBV6-6	CASILPGAQVEAFF	TGTGCCAGCATTCTTCCGGGGGCACAGGTTGAAGCTTTCTTT
-	TRBJ1-2	13	TRBD1	TRBV6-5	CASRTQGRNGYTF	TGTGCCAGCAGAACACAGGGGCGGAATGGCTACACCTTC
once	TRBJ2-2	15	-	TRBV5-8	CASSARVTNTGELFF	TGTGCCAGCAGCGCAAGGGTTACGAACACCGGGGAGCTGTTTTTT
once	TRBJ2-5	15	-	TRBV15	CATSRGTTDQKTQYF	TGTGCCACCAGCAGAGGGACAACGGACCAGAAGACCCAGTACTTC
once	TRBJ2-2	16	TRBD1	TRBV9	CASSVVGQVQTGELFF	TGTGCCAGCAGCGTAGTGGGACAGGTTCAAACCGGGGAGCTGTTTTTT
few	TRBJ2-7	14	TRBD1	TRBV6-5	CASSPGQGNYEQYF	TGTGCCAGCAGCCCGGGACAGGGCAACTACGAGCAGTACTTC
-	TRBJ2-3	15	-	TRBV7-8	CASRQYPTGTDTQYF	TGTGCCAGCAGACAATACCCTACAGGCACAGATACGCAGTATTTT
once	TRBJ2-7	14	TRBD1	TRBV6-5	CASSFYRGSGEQYF	TGTGCCAGCAGTTTTTACAGGGGCTCGGGCGAGCAGTACTTC
-	TRBJ2-5	13	-	TRBV28	CATRGAYQETQYF	TGTGCCACCCGGGGGGCTTACCAAGAGACCCAGTACTTC
few	TRBJ2-7	12	-	TRBV10-1	CASSQGSGEQYF	TGCGCCAGCAGTCAGGGATCTGGCGAGCAGTACTTC